The sequence of this TCR beta chain was determined in a study of identical twins. This clonotype was found a few times. The CDR3 consists of 20 residues. Trimming left V 10 bases short and J 0 bases short, with 34 bases between. Per germline, CDR1 MNHEY and CDR2 SVGEGT. MiXCR was run by TCRdb on the 5' RACE reads, yielding one entry per CDR3 protein. The sample lists around 670,000 distinct CDR3 sequences; approximately 6% were seen once. This sequence was found in a young man in good health. The chain has TRBV6-2 or TRBV6-3 and TRBJ2-7; the D gene is possibly TRBD2 (5 bases). What was sequenced was naive T cells sorted from blood. The CDR3 loop is CATRVPRTVERLYSSYEQYF. The CDR3, as DNA: TGTGCCACCCGGGTTCCGAGGACTGTGGAAAGGCTATACAGCTCCTACGAGCAGTACTTC.